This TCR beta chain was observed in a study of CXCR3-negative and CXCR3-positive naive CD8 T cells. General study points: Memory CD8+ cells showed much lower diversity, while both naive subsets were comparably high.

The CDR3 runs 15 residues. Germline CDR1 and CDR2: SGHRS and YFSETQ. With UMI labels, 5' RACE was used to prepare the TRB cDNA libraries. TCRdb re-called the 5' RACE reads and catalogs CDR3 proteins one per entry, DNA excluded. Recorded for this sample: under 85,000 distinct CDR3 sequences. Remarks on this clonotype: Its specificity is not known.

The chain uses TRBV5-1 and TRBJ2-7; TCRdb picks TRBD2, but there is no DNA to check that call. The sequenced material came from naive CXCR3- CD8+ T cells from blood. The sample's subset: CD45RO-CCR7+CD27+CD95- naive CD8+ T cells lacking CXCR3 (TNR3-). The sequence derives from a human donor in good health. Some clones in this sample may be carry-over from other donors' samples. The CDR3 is CASSLTSGVSYEQYF.